This T cell receptor beta chain stems from a study of shared clonotypes between healthy human individuals. Profiled with immunoSEQ multiplex PCR; TCRdb holds only in-frame clones, not every one. The table includes around 600,000 clones, 95% to 98% detected once. Terminally differentiated effector memory CD45RA+ cells were excluded from the naive CD8 cells, which were CD45RO-negative and positively selected for CCR7. All donors were Caucasian adults living in Nashville, Tennessee. Germline lookup yields CDR1 SGDLS and CDR2 YYNGEE. Trimming removed 5 bases from V and 6 bases from J, with 16 bases in between. CDR3 length: 14 amino acids.

This clonotype was sampled from a man aged 25 to 40 in good health. The chain is built from TRBV9 and TRBJ2-3; tentatively, D is TRBD2 (6 bases). The sample taken for sequencing was naive CD8+ T cells sorted from blood. DNA of the CDR3: TGTGCCAGCAGTACTAGCTGGGGGGTCGATACGCAGTATTTT. Translating gives CASSTSWGVDTQYF.